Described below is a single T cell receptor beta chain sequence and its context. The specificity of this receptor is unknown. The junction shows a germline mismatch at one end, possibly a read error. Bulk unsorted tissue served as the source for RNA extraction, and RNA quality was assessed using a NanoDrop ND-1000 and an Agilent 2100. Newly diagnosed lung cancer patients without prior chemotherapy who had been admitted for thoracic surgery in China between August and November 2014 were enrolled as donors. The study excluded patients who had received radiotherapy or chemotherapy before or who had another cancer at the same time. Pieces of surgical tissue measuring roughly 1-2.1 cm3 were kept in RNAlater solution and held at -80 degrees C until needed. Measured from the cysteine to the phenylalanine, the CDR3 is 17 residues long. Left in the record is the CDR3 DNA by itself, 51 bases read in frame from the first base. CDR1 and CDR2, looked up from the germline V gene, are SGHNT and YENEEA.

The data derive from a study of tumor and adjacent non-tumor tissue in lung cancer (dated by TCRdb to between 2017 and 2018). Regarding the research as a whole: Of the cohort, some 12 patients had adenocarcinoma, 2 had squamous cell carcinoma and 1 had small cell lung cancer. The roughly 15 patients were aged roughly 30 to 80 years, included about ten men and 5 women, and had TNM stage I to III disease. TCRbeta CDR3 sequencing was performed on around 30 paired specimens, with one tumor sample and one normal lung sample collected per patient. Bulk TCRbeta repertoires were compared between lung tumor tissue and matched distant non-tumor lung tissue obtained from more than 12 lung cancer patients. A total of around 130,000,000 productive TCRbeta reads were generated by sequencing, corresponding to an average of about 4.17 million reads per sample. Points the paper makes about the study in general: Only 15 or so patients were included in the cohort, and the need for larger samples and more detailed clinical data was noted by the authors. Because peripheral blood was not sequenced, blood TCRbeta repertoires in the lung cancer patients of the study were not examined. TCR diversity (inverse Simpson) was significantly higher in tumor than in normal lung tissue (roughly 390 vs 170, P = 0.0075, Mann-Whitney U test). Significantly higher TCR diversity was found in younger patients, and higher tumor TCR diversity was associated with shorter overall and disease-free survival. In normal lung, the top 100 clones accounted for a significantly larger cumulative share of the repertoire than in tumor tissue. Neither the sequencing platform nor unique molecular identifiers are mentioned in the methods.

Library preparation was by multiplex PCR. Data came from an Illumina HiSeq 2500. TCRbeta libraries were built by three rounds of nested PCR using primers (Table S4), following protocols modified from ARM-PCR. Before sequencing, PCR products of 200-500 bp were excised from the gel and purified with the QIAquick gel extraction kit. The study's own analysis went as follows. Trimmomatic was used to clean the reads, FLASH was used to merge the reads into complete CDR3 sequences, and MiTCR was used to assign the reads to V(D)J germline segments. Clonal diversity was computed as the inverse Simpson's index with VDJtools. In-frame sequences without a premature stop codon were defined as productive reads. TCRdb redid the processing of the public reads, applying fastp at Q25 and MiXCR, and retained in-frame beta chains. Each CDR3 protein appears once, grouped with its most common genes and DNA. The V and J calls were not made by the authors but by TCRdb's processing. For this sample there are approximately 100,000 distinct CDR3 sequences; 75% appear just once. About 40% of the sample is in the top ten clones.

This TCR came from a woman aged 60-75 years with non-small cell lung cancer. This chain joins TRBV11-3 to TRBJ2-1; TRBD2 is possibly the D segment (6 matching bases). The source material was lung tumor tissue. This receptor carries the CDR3 CASNLGPLALPYNEQLF. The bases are TGTGCCAGCAACTTAGGCCCACTAGCACTACCCTACAATGAGCAGTTATTC.